This note documents a single T cell receptor beta chain sequence. This sample was included in a study of blood T cell repertoires in COVID-19. Study as a whole: The samples span acute and convalescent COVID-19 from the United States, Italy and Spain.

The CDR3 length is 15 residues. Trimming cost V 0 bases and J 6 bases, with 11 bases left between them. Looked up from germline, CDR1 is LGHNA and CDR2 is YSLEER. Assay: immunoSEQ multiplex PCR; the TCRdb copy retains only in-frame clones and omits some. The sample lists some 150,000 clones; approximately 80% were seen once. This TCR came from a human donor in a cohort sampled during active COVID-19. The chain is built from TRBV4-3 and TRBJ2-2, with D maybe TRBD1 (5 bases). Sequenced sample: peripheral blood. DNA for the CDR3: TGCGCCAGCAGCCAAGACGCAGGGATAGCCGGGGAGCTGTTTTTT. Protein: CASSQDAGIAGELFF.